This entry lists 32 T cell receptor beta chains sequenced from one sample in a study of blood T cell repertoires in COVID-19. The protocol was immunoSEQ multiplex PCR, while the TCRdb copy is restricted to in-frame clones and leaves out a portion. The data show tens of thousands of clones, 85% seen once. Specimen: peripheral blood. These TCRs come from a man older than 75 with acute or convalescent COVID-19.

The chain links TRBV29-1 to TRBJ1-2, with 7 bases matching TRBD1. CDR1 and CDR2 from the germline V gene are SQVTM and ANQGSEA. The CDR3 is 14 amino acids. The J segment lost 8 bases and the V segment lost 7 bases, leaving 16 bases of the junction unmatched. The DNA of the CDR3 is TGCAGCGGTGCTACAGGGGAAAAAGGTGGGGGCTACACCTTC. Protein: CSGATGEKGGGYTF.

This chain links TRBV24-1 with TRBJ2-3, with TRBD2 matching over 9 bases. V was pared by 3 bases and J by 1 base, with 7 bases of the junction left unmatched. Germline CDR1 and CDR2: KGHDR and SFDVKD. This CDR3 has 17 residues. DNA of the CDR3: TGTGCCACCAGTGATCTTAGCGGGAGATGGGGCACAGATACGCAGTATTTT. Its translation: CATSDLSGRWGTDTQYF.

This clone was seen only a few times. The chain employs TRBV6-7 and TRBJ2-1; 11 nucleotides line up with TRBD2. TRBV6-7 is an open reading frame whose function is uncertain. The CDR3 has 18 residues. Trimming removed 0 bases from V and 4 bases from J; junction bases left unmatched: 8. The CDR3 nucleotides are TGTGCCAGCAGTTACTCGATCTCCACTAGCGGGAGTTACAATGAGCAGTTCTTC. It translates to CASSYSISTSGSYNEQFF.

The V and J genes are TRBV6-5 and TRBJ2-5; D may be TRBD1 (6 bases). The CDR3 spans 14 residues. V lost 2 bases and J 2 bases, leaving 9 bases between the germline ends. CDR1 is MNHEY, CDR2 SVGAGI, per germline. The CDR3 DNA follows: TGTGCCAGCAGTTACAGGGACACGCAAGAGACCCAGTACTTC. It translates to CASSYRDTQETQYF.

V is TRBV12-5 and J is TRBJ1-5; TRBD1 might be the D (6 bases). V lost 7 bases, J lost 2 bases, and 9 bases lay in between. Per the germline V gene, CDR1 is LGHNT and CDR2 is FRNRAP. This CDR3 is 13 amino acids long. CDR3 nucleotides: TGTGCTAGTGCGGCAGGGGGCAATCAGCCCCAGCATTTT. Protein product: CASAAGGNQPQHF.

This clone was found a few times. The rearrangement links TRBV14 to TRBJ2-5, with 8 bases aligning to TRBD2. V dropped 3 bases and J dropped 5; count of bases not matched to a gene: 11. In germline, CDR1 is SGHDN, CDR2 FVKESK. The CDR3 sequence is 16 residues long. The CDR3 here is CASSHRTSGVLETQYF. The CDR3 nucleotides are TGTGCCAGCAGCCATCGTACTAGCGGTGTTTTGGAGACCCAGTACTTC.

The chain carries TRBV5-4 and TRBJ1-1, with TRBD1 as a possible D gene (5 bases). CDR3 length equals 13 residues. From germline, CDR1 is SGHNT and CDR2 YYREEE (reference sequence). V was shortened by 4 bases and J by 6 bases, with 13 bases between the two germline ends. CDR3 coding DNA: TGTGCCAGCAGCCCCACAGGATCTCCTGAAGCTTTCTTT. It codes for CASSPTGSPEAFF.

This clone was found once. V is TRBV19 and J is TRBJ1-1, with 8 nucleotides matching TRBD1. The V segment lost 8 bases and the J segment 1 base; nucleotides outside the gene matches: 3. The CDR3 sequence is 13 residues long. In germline, CDR1 is LNHDA, CDR2 SQIVND (reference sequence). The CDR3 coding sequence is TGTGCCAGTCGGGACAGGCCGAACACTGAAGCTTTCTTT. It codes for CASRDRPNTEAFF.

The DNA for the CDR3 is TGTGCCAGCAGCCAAGATTTGACAGGGGCATCCTACGAGCAGTACTTC. This encodes CASSQDLTGASYEQYF. V usage is TRBV3-1 (or the pseudogene TRBV3-2) and J usage is TRBJ2-7; the match to TRBD1 covers 8 bases. CDR3 size: 16 residues. Per the germline V gene, CDR1 is LGHDT and CDR2 is YNNKEL (reference sequence). Trimming cost V 0 bases and J 1 base; bases outside gene matches: 5.

The chain recombines TRBV10-1 with TRBJ1-4; no reliable D call. This CDR3 is 14 amino acids long. Per germline, CDR1 WNHNN and CDR2 SYGVQD (reference sequence). With 11 bases removed from V and 4 bases from J, the gap between germline ends came to 17 bases. The CDR3 loop reads CAAKNGRGNEKLFF. In DNA, the CDR3 is TGCGCCGCCAAGAATGGGCGTGGTAATGAAAAACTGTTTTTT.

This clone was counted once. J is TRBJ2-7 and V is TRBV18; TRBD1 agrees at 7 bases. The CDR3 is 15 residues long. Germline assignment: CDR1 KGHSH and CDR2 LQKENI. V gave up 1 base and J gave up 0 bases; unmatched junction bases: 3. The CDR3 nucleotides read TGTGCCAGCTCACCACGGCAGGGGGACTCCTACGAGCAGTACTTC. Its protein is CASSPRQGDSYEQYF.

This clone was seen once. The chain employs TRBV4-1 and TRBJ1-5; TRBD1 is a possible D gene (6 bases). The V and J ends lost 6 bases and 4 bases respectively, with 13 bases between them. This CDR3 has 14 residues. Germline CDR1 and CDR2: MGHRA and YSYEKL. CDR3 amino acids: CASSYGGRNQPQHF. CDR3 sequence (DNA): TGCGCCAGCAGTTATGGGGGCCGAAATCAGCCCCAGCATTTT.

CDR3 nucleotide sequence: TGTGCCAGCAGTCCTCCTACAGGGGGCCCCAATGGCTACACCTTC. Translation: CASSPPTGGPNGYTF. The V call is TRBV28, the J call TRBJ1-2, with 9 nucleotides matching TRBD1. The CDR3 length is 15 residues. Trimming cost V 5 bases and J 6 bases; bases outside gene matches: 10. Germline V lookup: CDR1 MDHEN, CDR2 SYDVKM.

This clone was detected only a few times. Other DNA sequences from this sample encode an identical CDR3 as well. The chain is built from TRBV2 and TRBJ2-3; the D is unclear. Trimming left V 4 bases short and J 1 base short, with 9 bases between. Germline V CDR1 and CDR2: SNHLY, FYNNEI. This CDR3 is 14 amino acids long. The CDR3 spells CASSAESGTDTQYF. The DNA for the CDR3 is TGTGCCAGCAGTGCCGAGTCGGGCACAGATACGCAGTATTTT.

V is TRBV28 and J is TRBJ1-4; the D gene is possibly TRBD1 (6 bases). This CDR3 has 15 amino acids. Per the germline V gene, CDR1 is MDHEN and CDR2 is SYDVKM. V was shortened by 6 bases and J by 4 bases, with 15 bases between the two germline ends. The CDR3 loop reads CASRLDRTLNEKLFF. As DNA, the CDR3 is TGTGCCAGCAGGCTCGACAGGACCCTTAATGAAAAACTGTTTTTT. The whole variable domain, remainder taken from reference TRBV28 and TRBJ1-4, is DVKVTQSSRYLVKRTGEKVFLECVQDMDHENMFWYRQDPGLGLRLIYFSYDVKMKEKGDIPEGYSVSREKKERFSLILESASTNQTSMYLCASRLDRTLNEKLFFGSGTQLSVL.

The chain carries TRBV3-1 (or the pseudogene TRBV3-2) and TRBJ2-6; D gene uncertain. The V end was cut by 4 bases, the J end by 1 base, with 11 bases between. CDR3 length: 16 residues. Germline lookup yields CDR1 LGHDT and CDR2 YNNKEL (reference sequence). The chain's CDR3 is CASSPPRASGANVLTF. In DNA, the CDR3 is TGTGCCAGCAGCCCCCCTAGAGCTTCTGGGGCCAACGTCCTGACTTTC.

The sample holds a few counts of this clone. The chain uses TRBV24-1 and TRBJ1-2, with 10 bases identical to TRBD1. With 2 bases clipped from V and 6 bases from J, the junction kept 5 bases outside the gene matches. Looked up from germline, CDR1 is KGHDR and CDR2 is SFDVKD. This CDR3 is built from 15 residues. The CDR3 region is CATSDSKGTGDGYTF. CDR3 nucleotide sequence: TGTGCCACCAGTGATTCAAAAGGGACAGGGGATGGCTACACCTTC.

The chain couples TRBV28 to TRBJ1-1, with D possibly being TRBD1 (6 bases). The V end was cut by 4 bases, the J end by 2 bases, with 17 bases between. The CDR3 has 16 amino acids. Germline V gives CDR1 MDHEN, CDR2 SYDVKM. CDR3 DNA sequence: TGTGCCAGCAGTTCCCCCGGGGGGCGGCTCAACACTGAAGCTTTCTTT. Amino acids: CASSSPGGRLNTEAFF.

The chain couples TRBV2 to TRBJ1-2; 10 bases align to TRBD1. The J segment lost 8 bases and the V segment lost 6 bases, leaving 9 bases of the junction unmatched. Germline V lookup: CDR1 SNHLY, CDR2 FYNNEI. The CDR3 is made up of 14 amino acids. The CDR3 region has the DNA TGTGCCAGCAGCGCAATGACAGGGGGCGACGGCTACACCTTC. Protein product: CASSAMTGGDGYTF.

This sequence joins TRBV28 and TRBJ1-1, with 8 bases fitting TRBD1. The length of the CDR3 is 14 residues. Germline CDR1 is MDHEN and CDR2 is SYDVKM. With V trimmed by 5 bases and J by 11 bases, 13 bases remained unmatched. CDR3 DNA sequence: TGTGCCAGCAGTGAGGGACAGGCGTTGCTTGCTGCTTTCTTT. Residues: CASSEGQALLAAFF.

The rearrangement uses TRBV9 and TRBJ2-3; TRBD2 matches 8 bases. The junction had 6 bases not matched to a gene; V was cut back by 2 bases and J by 4 bases. The CDR3 is made up of 15 amino acids. Germline V CDR1 and CDR2: SGDLS, YYNGEE. CDR3 region: CASSVSAGGADTQYF. CDR3 sequence (DNA): TGTGCCAGCAGCGTCTCCGCGGGAGGCGCAGATACGCAGTATTTT.

CDR3 loop: CASSITGGSGANVLTF. The CDR3 DNA reads as TGTGCCAGTAGTATTACAGGGGGGTCTGGGGCCAACGTCCTGACTTTC. V is TRBV19 and J is TRBJ2-6; TRBD1 matches at 8 bases. Germline V gene lookup returns CDR1 LNHDA and CDR2 SQIVND (reference sequence). The CDR3 length is 16 residues. The V gene end was trimmed by 3 bases and the J gene end by 1 base; junction bases not matched to a gene: 2.

This clone is a singleton in its sample. The chain employs TRBV10-3 and TRBJ2-3; 10 bases fit TRBD2. The CDR3 extends over 14 amino acids. V shed 5 bases and J 5 bases; nucleotides not matched to a gene: 4. CDR1 ENHRY and CDR2 SYGVKD come from the germline V gene. Here the CDR3 reads CAISTGLAVDTQYF. Written as DNA, the CDR3 is TGTGCCATCAGTACTGGACTAGCGGTAGATACGCAGTATTTT.

This clone occurred a few times. This chain joins TRBV7-9 and TRBJ1-2; 9 bases line up with TRBD1. From germline, CDR1 is SEHNR and CDR2 FQNEAQ (reference sequence). The V gene end was trimmed by 4 bases and the J gene end by 7 bases; junction bases not matched to a gene: 4. The CDR3 extends over 13 amino acids. The CDR3 region is CASSSGDRVGYTF. CDR3 coding DNA: TGTGCCAGCAGCTCCGGGGACAGGGTTGGCTACACCTTC. Using reference TRBV7-9 and TRBJ1-2 for the parts outside the CDR3, the full variable domain is DTGVSQNPRHKITKRGQNVTFRCDPISEHNRLYWYRQTLGQGPEFLTYFQNEAQLEKSRLLSDRFSAERPKGSFSTLEIQRTEQGDSAMYLCASSSGDRVGYTFGSGTRLTVV.

This chain uses TRBV10-3 with TRBJ2-3; 7 bases fit TRBD2. Trimming cost V 4 bases and J 4 bases; bases outside gene matches: 8. The CDR3 is 15 residues long. The V gene's germline CDR1 is ENHRY and CDR2 SYGVKD. Here the CDR3 DNA reads TGTGCCATCAGTGGGGGGGGGAACAGCGCAGATACGCAGTATTTT. Translating gives CAISGGGNSADTQYF.

The V and J genes are TRBV18 and TRBJ1-2; tentatively, D is TRBD1 (5 bases). The CDR3 has 15 amino acids. Germline V gene sequence: CDR1 KGHSH, CDR2 LQKENI. Trimming left V 3 bases short and J 5 bases short, with 16 bases between. Here the CDR3 DNA reads TGTGCCAGCTCACCGGCCGCTCAGACAGAATATGGCTACACCTTC. Its protein product is CASSPAAQTEYGYTF.

V is TRBV28 and J is TRBJ1-5; 9 nucleotides match TRBD1. V lost 7 bases, J lost 0 bases, and 4 bases stayed unmatched. The CDR3 length is 15 residues. Looked up from germline, CDR1 is MDHEN and CDR2 is SYDVKM. CDR3 in amino acids: CASTLTGGSNQPQHF. The DNA of the CDR3 is TGTGCCAGCACCCTGACAGGGGGTAGCAATCAGCCCCAGCATTTT.

V usage is TRBV28 and J usage is TRBJ1-1; the D is unclear. CDR3 length equals 14 residues. Germline loops: CDR1 MDHEN, CDR2 SYDVKM. The V end was cut by 0 bases, the J end by 1 base, with 6 bases between. CDR3 DNA: TGTGCCAGCAGTTTATGGGCAGGGAACACTGAAGCTTTCTTT. Translating gives CASSLWAGNTEAFF.

The chain joins TRBV6-6 to TRBJ1-5; 7 bases agree with TRBD1. Germline V gene data show CDR1 as MNHNY and CDR2 as SVGAGI (reference sequence). The CDR3 length is 15 residues. With 5 bases clipped from V and 0 bases from J, the junction kept 4 bases outside the gene matches. The CDR3 protein is CASSDRDVSNQPQHF. CDR3 DNA: TGTGCCAGCAGTGACAGGGATGTTAGCAATCAGCCCCAGCATTTT.

The chain links TRBV5-1 to TRBJ2-7, with 9 bases identical to TRBD1. The CDR3 contains 16 residues. Germline trimming cut 0 bases from V and 6 bases from J; bases unmatched to any gene: 10. The germline V gene has CDR1 SGHRS and CDR2 YFSETQ. CDR3 in DNA: TGCGCCAGCAGCTTGGCCCCCGGGACAGGGACCAGCGAGCAGTACTTC. This translates into CASSLAPGTGTSEQYF. Filled out from reference TRBV5-1 and TRBJ2-7, the complete variable domain reads KAGVTQTPRYLIKTRGQQVTLSCSPISGHRSVSWYQQTPGQGLQFLFEYFSETQRNKGNFPGRFSGRQFSNSRSEMNVSTLELGDSALYLCASSLAPGTGTSEQYFGPGTRLTVT.

The chain joins TRBV30 to TRBJ1-6; D is uncertain. Germline CDR1 is GTSNPN and CDR2 is SVGIG (reference sequence). This CDR3 contains 15 residues. The ends were cut back, 0 bases at V and 4 bases at J, with 10 bases in the middle. The CDR3 DNA sequence: TGTGCCTGGAGTGTACTGGCGGATTATAATTCACCCCTCCACTTT. Protein sequence: CAWSVLADYNSPLHF.

The V and J genes are TRBV12-3 or TRBV12-4 and TRBJ2-7, with 7 bases identical to TRBD1. This CDR3 has 13 residues. Trimming removed 5 bases from V and 6 bases from J; junction bases left unmatched: 7. CDR3 protein: CASSTPPGGEQYF. For the CDR3, the DNA is TGTGCCAGCAGTACCCCCCCAGGGGGCGAGCAGTACTTC.